Listed below are T cell receptor beta chains from one sample, sequenced in a study of shared clonotypes between healthy human individuals. Some clones are missing from TCRdb's copy, which holds only in-frame ones; the method was immunoSEQ multiplex PCR. Among some 2 million clones, approximately 94% were seen once, and the ten largest hold 1.2%. Input material: naive CD8+ T cells sorted from blood. These receptors were obtained from a man between 18 and 35 years old in good health. CDR3s include the opening cysteine and the closing phenylalanine or tryptophan. D genes are given only for firm matches. Expanded clones get a size class; other rows say once, few or many, or leave the size out.

TRBV7-8	.	14	.	TRBJ1-1	CASSQEGHLTEAFF	TGTGCCAGCAGCCAAGAGGGACACCTCACTGAAGCTTTCTTT
TRBV7-9	once	18	TRBD1	TRBJ1-5	CASSLSPGQGAPNQPQHF	TGTGCCAGCAGCCTCAGTCCGGGACAGGGGGCCCCCAATCAGCCCCAGCATTTT
TRBV6-5	.	15	.	TRBJ2-5	CASSLQGGTQETQYF	TGTGCCAGCAGCCTACAGGGGGGGACCCAAGAGACCCAGTACTTC
TRBV10-1	.	13	TRBD1	TRBJ1-1	CASIGRGPGEAFF	TGCGCCAGCATCGGCAGGGGGCCCGGTGAAGCTTTCTTT
TRBV25-1	.	15	.	TRBJ1-1	CASSEWAPLDTEAFF	TGTGCCAGCAGTGAATGGGCCCCCTTGGACACTGAAGCTTTCTTT
TRBV2	.	12	.	TRBJ2-4	CASSWGIDIQYF	TGTGCCAGCAGTTGGGGTATTGACATTCAGTACTTC
TRBV30	.	14	.	TRBJ1-5	CAWSSGPFNQPQHF	TGTGCCTGGAGCTCCGGGCCTTTCAATCAGCCCCAGCATTTT
TRBV5-4	.	14	TRBD1	TRBJ1-2	CASSRTGAIYGYTF	TGTGCCAGCAGCCGGACAGGGGCCATCTATGGCTACACCTTC
TRBV7-2	.	13	.	TRBJ2-7	CASSLATAYEQYF	TGTGCCAGCAGCTTAGCGACTGCCTACGAGCAGTACTTC
TRBV30	.	13	.	TRBJ2-7	CAWSAGPSYEQYF	TGTGCCTGGAGTGCGGGACCAAGTTACGAGCAGTACTTC
TRBV13	.	13	.	TRBJ1-1	CASSFDSGDEAFF	TGTGCCAGCAGCTTTGACAGTGGGGATGAAGCTTTCTTT
TRBV27	.	14	.	TRBJ1-6	CASTTGGADSPLHF	TGTGCCAGCACCACGGGAGGGGCGGATTCACCCCTCCACTTT
TRBV6-5	.	13	.	TRBJ2-3	CASSRFREDTQYF	TGTGCCAGCAGCCGATTCCGGGAAGATACGCAGTATTTT
TRBV5-4	.	15	.	TRBJ1-2	CASSLVGGSNYGYTF	TGTGCCAGCAGCCTCGTGGGAGGGAGCAACTATGGCTACACCTTC
TRBV5-6	.	13	.	TRBJ2-1	CASSFGTSNEQFF	TGTGCCAGCAGCTTTGGGACAAGTAATGAGCAGTTCTTC
TRBV4-1	once	15	.	TRBJ1-5	CASSLRGGGNQPQHF	TGCGCCAGCAGCCTCAGGGGAGGCGGCAATCAGCCCCAGCATTTT
TRBV10-3	.	17	.	TRBJ1-2	CAISESPAEGANYGYTF	TGTGCCATCAGTGAGTCCCCAGCGGAGGGGGCTAACTATGGCTACACCTTC
TRBV2	.	16	.	TRBJ2-1	CASSQGRGRIGNEQFF	TGTGCCAGCAGTCAGGGGAGGGGGCGCATCGGCAATGAGCAGTTCTTC
TRBV29-1	.	13	.	TRBJ2-7	CSFSSPSSYEQYF	TGCAGCTTCTCCAGCCCCAGCTCCTACGAGCAGTACTTC
TRBV5-6	.	17	.	TRBJ2-4	CASALTGGQGVKNIQYF	TGTGCCAGCGCTCTAACGGGAGGGCAGGGGGTCAAAAACATTCAGTACTTC
TRBV28	.	20	.	TRBJ2-3	CASSLYDSALGTESTDTQYF	TGTGCCAGCAGTTTATACGACAGCGCCCTCGGGACGGAGAGCACAGATACGCAGTATTTT
TRBV7-8	once	16	.	TRBJ2-7	CASSTPGPRLSYEQYF	TGTGCCAGCAGCACCCCAGGGCCTCGCCTTTCCTACGAGCAGTACTTC
TRBV10-3	.	17	.	TRBJ2-3	CAISGGPTGVGTDTQYF	TGTGCCATCAGTGGGGGGCCCACGGGAGTGGGCACAGATACGCAGTATTTT
TRBV7-2	.	15	.	TRBJ1-1	CASSLVTGQISEAFF	TGTGCCAGCAGCTTAGTTACAGGACAGATCTCTGAAGCTTTCTTT
TRBV6-1	.	15	.	TRBJ2-1	CATYSMVVSYNEQFF	TGTGCCACCTACTCCATGGTAGTGTCCTACAATGAGCAGTTCTTC
TRBV15	.	15	TRBD1	TRBJ2-5	CATSRVGQLQETQYF	TGTGCCACCAGCAGAGTGGGACAGCTTCAAGAGACCCAGTACTTC
TRBV5-5	.	17	TRBD1	TRBJ1-1	CASSFPLRGLANTEAFF	TGTGCCAGCAGCTTCCCTCTCAGGGGGCTTGCCAACACTGAAGCTTTCTTT
TRBV27	.	18	TRBD1	TRBJ1-5	CASSPGFVDREINQPQHF	TGTGCCAGCAGTCCCGGCTTCGTGGACAGGGAAATCAATCAGCCCCAGCATTTT
TRBV28	.	12	.	TRBJ1-1	CASQYSGTEAFF	TGTGCCAGTCAGTATTCCGGCACTGAAGCTTTCTTT
TRBV5-4	.	14	.	TRBJ1-1	CASSLRVENTEAFF	TGTGCCAGCAGCTTGAGGGTAGAGAACACTGAAGCTTTCTTT
TRBV5-5	.	16	.	TRBJ2-2	CASSLEGLRDTGELFF	TGTGCCAGCAGCTTGGAGGGTCTGAGGGACACCGGGGAGCTGTTTTTT
TRBV6-1	.	11	.	TRBJ2-2	CVAWATGELFF	TGTGTCGCGTGGGCCACCGGGGAGCTGTTTTTT
TRBV5-1	.	15	TRBD1	TRBJ2-3	CASQERTGSTDTQYF	TGCGCCAGCCAAGAAAGGACAGGCAGCACAGATACGCAGTATTTT
TRBV6-5	.	15	TRBD2	TRBJ2-1	CASSYSMTSGNEQFF	TGTGCCAGCAGTTACTCGATGACTAGCGGGAATGAGCAGTTCTTC
TRBV10-3	once	14	.	TRBJ2-3	CAISDPGGTDTQYF	TGTGCCATCAGCGACCCAGGGGGCACAGATACGCAGTATTTT
TRBV2	.	15	.	TRBJ2-7	CASRPRIQTLHEQYF	TGTGCCAGCAGGCCGAGGATTCAGACGCTCCACGAGCAGTACTTC
TRBV28	.	15	.	TRBJ1-1	CASSPNWVSNTEAFF	TGTGCCAGCAGCCCTAACTGGGTCTCGAACACTGAAGCTTTCTTT
TRBV2	.	17	.	TRBJ2-7	CASSGVVGDGSSYEQYF	TGTGCCAGCAGTGGGGTAGTAGGGGACGGCAGCTCCTACGAGCAGTACTTC
TRBV6-5	.	16	.	TRBJ2-3	CASSYSSGLGTDTQYF	TGTGCCAGCAGTTACTCGTCCGGGCTGGGCACAGATACGCAGTATTTT
TRBV19	once	12	.	TRBJ1-6	CASKDRSSPLHF	TGTGCCAGTAAGGATCGGAGTTCACCCCTCCACTTT
TRBV19	.	15	.	TRBJ2-7	CASSIDLGQLEGQYF	TGTGCCAGTAGTATAGATCTTGGACAATTAGAAGGGCAGTACTTC
TRBV27	.	19	.	TRBJ2-3	CASSFFTGSGDYSTDTQYF	TGTGCCAGCAGTTTTTTTACGGGCTCTGGGGATTATAGCACAGATACGCAGTATTTT
TRBV14	.	15	.	TRBJ2-1	CASSQGRSSYNEQFF	TGTGCCAGCAGCCAAGGTCGGTCCTCCTACAATGAGCAGTTCTTC
TRBV4-3	once	15	TRBD2	TRBJ2-1	CASSQASGGVDEQFF	TGCGCCAGCAGCCAAGCTAGCGGGGGGGTTGATGAGCAGTTCTTC
TRBV7-9	.	17	.	TRBJ2-3	CASSPSFAGTSTDTQYF	TGTGCCAGCAGCCCATCTTTTGCGGGGACTAGCACAGATACGCAGTATTTT
TRBV4-1	.	15	.	TRBJ2-5	CASSQDVRSKETQYF	TGCGCCAGCAGCCAAGATGTCAGGTCCAAAGAGACCCAGTACTTC
TRBV6-6	.	13	.	TRBJ2-5	CASSYGGKETQYF	TGTGCCAGCAGTTACGGGGGAAAAGAGACCCAGTACTTC